These T cell receptor beta chains were read from a single sample in a study of vaccination effects on CD4 cells after COVID-19. Assay used: immunoSEQ multiplex PCR; TCRdb lists only in-frame clones, some missing. The data hold about 69,000 clones, with roughly 74% observed a single time. For these TCRs, the target antigens are not known. The sample in question was CD4+ T cells from PBMCs cultured with HCoV-229E spike peptides, obtained after COVID-19 vaccination. The origin of the receptors is a human donor who received a COVID-19 vaccine. Both conserved end residues are part of each CDR3. The D gene is left open where the match is weak. Not every row has a clone size; where given, it reads once, few, many or a size class.

- TRBJ1-1 TRBV18 - TGTGCCAGCTCACGAGACAGACAGAACACTGAAGCTTTCTTT CASSRDRQNTEAFF
- TRBJ1-4 TRBV19 - TGTGCCAGTAGTTACGGACCAGGAGAAAAACTGTTTTTT CASSYGPGEKLFF
- TRBJ1-2 TRBV5-3 TRBD1 TGTGCCAGAAGCTCACGAGACAGGGGGCGCCGAGGCTACACCTTC CARSSRDRGRRGYTF
few TRBJ1-6 TRBV5-5 - TGTGCCAGCAGCTTGGTGGCGGTTGAGGGCTCACCCCTCCACTTT CASSLVAVEGSPLHF
- TRBJ1-3 TRBV19 - TGTGCCAGTAGTCCCCTGGACCCAGTCGCCTACACCATATATTTT CASSPLDPVAYTIYF
- TRBJ1-4 TRBV5-4 TRBD1 TGTGCCAGCAGCCACGGGTCAACAGGGGGAGTTAATGAAAAACTGTTTTTT CASSHGSTGGVNEKLFF
- TRBJ1-2 TRBV5-1 TRBD1 TGCGCCAGCAGCACCGGACAGGGTGACTATGGCTACACCTTC CASSTGQGDYGYTF
- TRBJ1-5 TRBV5-6 - TGTGCCAGCAGCTGGGGCGGGACACAGAATCAGCCCCAGCATTTT CASSWGGTQNQPQHF
few TRBJ1-5 TRBV18 - TGTGCCAGCTCACCACCGGAGCTCCAGGGAGGCCAGCCCCAGCATTTT CASSPPELQGGQPQHF
- TRBJ1-2 TRBV5-1 TRBD1 TGCGCCAGCAGCCCCGGGGAGGGGGCGAAGTATGGCTACACCTTC CASSPGEGAKYGYTF
- TRBJ2-3 TRBV19 - TGTGCCAGTAGTATACGGGGCACCCTGCCGCCAGATACGCAGTATTTT CASSIRGTLPPDTQYF